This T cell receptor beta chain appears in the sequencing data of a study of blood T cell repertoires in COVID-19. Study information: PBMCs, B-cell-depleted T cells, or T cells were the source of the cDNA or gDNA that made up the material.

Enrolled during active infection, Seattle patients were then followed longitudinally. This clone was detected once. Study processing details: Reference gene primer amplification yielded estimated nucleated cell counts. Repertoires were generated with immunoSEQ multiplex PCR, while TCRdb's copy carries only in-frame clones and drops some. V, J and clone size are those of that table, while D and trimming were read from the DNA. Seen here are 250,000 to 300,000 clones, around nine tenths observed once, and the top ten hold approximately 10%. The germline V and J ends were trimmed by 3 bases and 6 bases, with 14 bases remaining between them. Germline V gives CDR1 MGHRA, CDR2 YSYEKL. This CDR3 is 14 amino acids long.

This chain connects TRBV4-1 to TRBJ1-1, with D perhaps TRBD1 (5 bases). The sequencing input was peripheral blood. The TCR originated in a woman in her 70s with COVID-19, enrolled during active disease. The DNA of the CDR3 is TGCGCCAGCAGCCAGGGGGGACCGGACCCTGAAGCTTTCTTT. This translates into CASSQGGPDPEAFF.